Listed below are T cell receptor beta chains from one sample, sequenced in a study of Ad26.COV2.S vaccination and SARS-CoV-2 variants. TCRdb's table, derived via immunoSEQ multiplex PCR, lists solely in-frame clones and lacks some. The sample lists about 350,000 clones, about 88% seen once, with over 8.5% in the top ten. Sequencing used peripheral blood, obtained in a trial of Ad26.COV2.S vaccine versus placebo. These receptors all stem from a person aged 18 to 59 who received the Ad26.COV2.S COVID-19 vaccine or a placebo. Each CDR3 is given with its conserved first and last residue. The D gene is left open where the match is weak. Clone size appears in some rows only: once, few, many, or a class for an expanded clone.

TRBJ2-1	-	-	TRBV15	TGTGCCACCAGCAGAGGCAGGGGTTCGGGGAATGAGCAGTTCTTC	CATSRGRGSGNEQFF
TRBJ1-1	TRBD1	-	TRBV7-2	TGTGCCAGCACCTTAGGACAGGTCAACACTGAAGCTTTCTTT	CASTLGQVNTEAFF
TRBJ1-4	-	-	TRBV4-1	TGCGCCAGCAGCCAAGGGAGGGAAGTACTTGAAAAACTGTTTTTT	CASSQGREVLEKLFF
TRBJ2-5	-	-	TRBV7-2	TGTGCCAGCAGTTCACCGGGGCCCCAAGAGACCCAGTACTTC	CASSSPGPQETQYF
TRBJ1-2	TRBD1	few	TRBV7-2	TGTGCCAGCAGCTTAGGGACCGGGACAGCTTATGGCTACACCTTC	CASSLGTGTAYGYTF
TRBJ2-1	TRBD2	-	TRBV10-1	TGCGCCAGCAGTAGCTCGGGACTAGCGGGGGCCCTGACCAACAATGAGCAGTTCTTC	CASSSSGLAGALTNNEQFF
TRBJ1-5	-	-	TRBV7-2	TGTGCCAGCAGCTTAGCCCCCCTCTCTACCCAGCCCCAGCATTTT	CASSLAPLSTQPQHF
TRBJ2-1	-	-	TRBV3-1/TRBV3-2	TGTGCCAGCAGCCCAAATCCGGACTTCTGGTCGACCAACAATGAGCAGTTCTTC	CASSPNPDFWSTNNEQFF
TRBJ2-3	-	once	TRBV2	TGTGCCAGCAGGGCCCCCGGGCTTTACACAGATACGCAGTATTTT	CASRAPGLYTDTQYF
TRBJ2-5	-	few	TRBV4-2	TGTGCCAGCAGCCAAGATTGGGGTCCCGGAGAGACCCAGTACTTC	CASSQDWGPGETQYF
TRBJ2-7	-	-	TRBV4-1	TGCGCCAGCAGCCAAAACGAGGGGGCCTACGAGCAGTACTTC	CASSQNEGAYEQYF
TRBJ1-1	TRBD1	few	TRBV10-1	TGCGCCAGCAGTGAGGGGACAGTGAACACTGAAGCTTTCTTT	CASSEGTVNTEAFF
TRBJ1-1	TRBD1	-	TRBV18	TGTGCCAGCTCACCACCGTCCCAGGGGGTCACTGAAGCTTTCTTT	CASSPPSQGVTEAFF
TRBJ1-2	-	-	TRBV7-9	TGTGCCAGCAGCTTAGGTCGGGCGACAGTCTATGGCTACACCTTC	CASSLGRATVYGYTF
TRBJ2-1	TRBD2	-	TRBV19	TGTGCCAGTAGTATTGGGCGGGGGGGCCTTAGAAATGAGCAGTTCTTC	CASSIGRGGLRNEQFF
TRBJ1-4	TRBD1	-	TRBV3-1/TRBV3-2	TGTGCCAGCAGCCATGGGACAGGGCAAACAGAAAAACTGTTTTTT	CASSHGTGQTEKLFF
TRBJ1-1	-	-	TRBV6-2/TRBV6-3	TGTGCCAGCAGTCGCGACAGGCCGAACACTGAAGCTTTCTTT	CASSRDRPNTEAFF
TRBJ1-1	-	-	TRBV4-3	TGCGCCAGCAGCCAAGATCCGCCCCCGGCGAACACTGAAGCTTTCTTT	CASSQDPPPANTEAFF
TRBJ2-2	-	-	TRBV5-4	TGTGCCAGCAGCTTGGTCAGCGGGGAGCTGTTTTTT	CASSLVSGELFF
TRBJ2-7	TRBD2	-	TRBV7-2	TGTGCCAGCAGCTTAGCAGCTAGCGGGAGGGCCTACGAGCAGTACTTC	CASSLAASGRAYEQYF
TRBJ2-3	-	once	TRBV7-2	TGTGCCAGCAGCCCGGTTGGAACTAGCACAGATACGCAGTATTTT	CASSPVGTSTDTQYF
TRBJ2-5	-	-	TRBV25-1	TGTGCCAGCAGTATGCCCCCTGGAGAGGAGACCCAGTACTTC	CASSMPPGEETQYF